This T cell receptor beta chain was documented in a study of control samples from healthy donors and cancer patients. The CDR3 extends over 16 amino acids. Trimming cost V 1 base and J 5 bases; bases outside gene matches: 6. The germline gives CDR1 MGHDK, CDR2 SYGVNS. This clone showed up just a few times. Generated by immunoSEQ multiplex PCR, the TCRdb table keeps only in-frame clones and is missing some. The top ten hold roughly 5.5% of the sample, which has 60,000 to 75,000 clones, around nine tenths seen once. This sequence joins TRBV25-1 and TRBJ2-1; 9 bases fit TRBD2. The sequence was obtained from a man in his sixties with colorectal cancer. The sequenced sample consisted of PBMCs. As DNA, the CDR3 is TGTGCCAGCAGTGAATTAGGAGCGGGGGGAAACAATGAGCAGTTCTTC. The encoded protein is CASSELGAGGNNEQFF.